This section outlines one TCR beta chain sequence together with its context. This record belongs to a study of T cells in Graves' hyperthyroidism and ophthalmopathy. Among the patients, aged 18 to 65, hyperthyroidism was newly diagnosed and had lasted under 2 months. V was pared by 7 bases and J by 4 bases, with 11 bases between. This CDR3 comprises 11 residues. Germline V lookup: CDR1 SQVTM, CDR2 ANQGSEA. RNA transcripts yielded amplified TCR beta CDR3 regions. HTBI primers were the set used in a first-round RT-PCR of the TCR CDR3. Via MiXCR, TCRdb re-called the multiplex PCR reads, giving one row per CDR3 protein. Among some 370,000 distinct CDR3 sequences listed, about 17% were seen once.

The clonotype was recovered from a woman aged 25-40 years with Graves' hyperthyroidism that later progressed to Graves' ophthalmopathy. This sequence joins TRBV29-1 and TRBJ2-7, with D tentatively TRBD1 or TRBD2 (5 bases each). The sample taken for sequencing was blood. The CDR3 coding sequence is TGCAGCGGCACTGAGGGGTACGAGCAGTACTTC. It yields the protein CSGTEGYEQYF.